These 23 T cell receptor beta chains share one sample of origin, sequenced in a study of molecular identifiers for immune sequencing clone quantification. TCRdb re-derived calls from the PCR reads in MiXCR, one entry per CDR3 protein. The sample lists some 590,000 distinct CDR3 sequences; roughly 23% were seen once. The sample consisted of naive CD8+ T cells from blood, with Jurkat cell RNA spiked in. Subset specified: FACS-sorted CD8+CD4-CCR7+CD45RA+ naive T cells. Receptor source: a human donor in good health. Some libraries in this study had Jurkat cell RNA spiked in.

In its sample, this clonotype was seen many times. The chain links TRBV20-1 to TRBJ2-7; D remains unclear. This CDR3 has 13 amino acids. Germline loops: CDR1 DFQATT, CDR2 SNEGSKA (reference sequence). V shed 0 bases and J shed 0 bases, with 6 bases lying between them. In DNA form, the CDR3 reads TGCAGTGCTAGAGATCAAGACTCCTACGAGCAGTACTTC. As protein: CSARDQDSYEQYF.

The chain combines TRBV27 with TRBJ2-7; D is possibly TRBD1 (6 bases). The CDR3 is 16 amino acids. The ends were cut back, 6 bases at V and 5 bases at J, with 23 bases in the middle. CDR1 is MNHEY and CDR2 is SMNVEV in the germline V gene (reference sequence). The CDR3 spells CASSLIGPQGIHEQYF. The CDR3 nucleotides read TGTGCCAGCAGCTTGATCGGGCCACAGGGAATCCACGAGCAGTACTTC.

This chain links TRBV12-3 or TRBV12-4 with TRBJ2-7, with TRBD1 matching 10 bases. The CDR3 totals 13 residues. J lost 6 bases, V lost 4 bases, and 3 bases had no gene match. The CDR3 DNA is TGTGCCAGCAGTTCCCGGGACAGGGGCGAGCAGTACTTC. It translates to CASSSRDRGEQYF.

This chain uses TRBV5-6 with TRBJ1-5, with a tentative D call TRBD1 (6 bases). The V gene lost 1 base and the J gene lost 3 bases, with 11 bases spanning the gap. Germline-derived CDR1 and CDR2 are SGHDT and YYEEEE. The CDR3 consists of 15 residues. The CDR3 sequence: CASSLWGAYNQPQHF. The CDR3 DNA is TGTGCCAGCAGCTTGTGGGGGGCCTACAATCAGCCCCAGCATTTT.

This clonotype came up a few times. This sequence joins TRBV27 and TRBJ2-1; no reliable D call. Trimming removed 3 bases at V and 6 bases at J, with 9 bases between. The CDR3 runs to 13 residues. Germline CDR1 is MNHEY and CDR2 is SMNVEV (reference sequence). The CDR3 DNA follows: TGTGCCAGCAGTTTCGTAGGGTTCAATGAGCAGTTCTTC. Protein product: CASSFVGFNEQFF.

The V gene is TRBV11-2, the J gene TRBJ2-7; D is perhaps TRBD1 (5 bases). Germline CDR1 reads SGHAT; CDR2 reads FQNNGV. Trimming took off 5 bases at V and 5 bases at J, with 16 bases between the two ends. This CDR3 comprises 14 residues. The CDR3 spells CASSLCRDPHEQYF. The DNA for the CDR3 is TGTGCCAGCAGCCTGTGCAGGGATCCCCACGAGCAGTACTTC.

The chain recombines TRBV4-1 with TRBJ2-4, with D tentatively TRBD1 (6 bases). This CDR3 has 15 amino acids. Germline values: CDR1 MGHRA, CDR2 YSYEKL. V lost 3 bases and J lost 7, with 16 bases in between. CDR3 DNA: TGCGCCAGCAGCCACACCGACAGGAACATTAACATTCAGTACTTC. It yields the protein CASSHTDRNINIQYF.

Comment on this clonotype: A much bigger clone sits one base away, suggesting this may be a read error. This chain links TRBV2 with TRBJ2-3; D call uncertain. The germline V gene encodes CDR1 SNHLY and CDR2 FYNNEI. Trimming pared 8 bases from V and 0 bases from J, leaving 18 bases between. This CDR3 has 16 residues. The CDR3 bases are TGTGCCAGCTGTGTGCCCGGTGGATCTAGCACAGATACGCAGTATTTT. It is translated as CASCVPGGSSTDTQYF.

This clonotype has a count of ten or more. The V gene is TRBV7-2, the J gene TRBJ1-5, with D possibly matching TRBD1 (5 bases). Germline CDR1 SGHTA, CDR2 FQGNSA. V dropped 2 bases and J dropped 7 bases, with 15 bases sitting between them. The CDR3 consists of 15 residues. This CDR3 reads CASSLTWGVGQPQHF. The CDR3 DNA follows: TGTGCCAGCAGCTTAACTTGGGGGGTAGGACAGCCCCAGCATTTT.

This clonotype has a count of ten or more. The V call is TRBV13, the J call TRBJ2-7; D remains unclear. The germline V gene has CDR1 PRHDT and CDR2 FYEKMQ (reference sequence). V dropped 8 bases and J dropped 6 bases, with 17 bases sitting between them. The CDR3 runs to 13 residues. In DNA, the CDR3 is TGTGCCAGCGGTCTGGGCCCTACTGCCGAGCAGTACTTC. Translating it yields CASGLGPTAEQYF.

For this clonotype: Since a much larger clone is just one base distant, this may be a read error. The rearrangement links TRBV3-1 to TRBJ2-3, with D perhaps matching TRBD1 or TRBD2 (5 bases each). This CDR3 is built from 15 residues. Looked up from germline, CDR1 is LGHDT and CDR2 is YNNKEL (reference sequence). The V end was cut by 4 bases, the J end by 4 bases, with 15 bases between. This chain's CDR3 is CASSREGSQADTQYF. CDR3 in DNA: TGTGCCAGCAGCCGAGAGGGGAGCCAGGCAGATACGCAGTATTTT.

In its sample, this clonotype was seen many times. CDR3 bases: TGTGCCAGCGGAACTCACAGGGGTCCTTCCTACGAGCAGTACTTC. It yields the protein CASGTHRGPSYEQYF. The chain uses TRBV27 and TRBJ2-7, with 7 positions matching TRBD1. Germline V CDR1 and CDR2: MNHEY, SMNVEV (reference sequence). V shed 8 bases and J 1 base; nucleotides not matched to a gene: 11. The CDR3 is 15 amino acids.

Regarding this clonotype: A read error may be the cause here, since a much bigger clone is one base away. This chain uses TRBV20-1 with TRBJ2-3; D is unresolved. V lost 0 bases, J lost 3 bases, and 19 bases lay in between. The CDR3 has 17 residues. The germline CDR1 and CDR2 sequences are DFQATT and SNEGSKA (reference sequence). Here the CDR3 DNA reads TGCAGTGCTAGAGATTTCTTCCGGGCTCCCGGGACAGATACGCAGTATTTT. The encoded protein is CSARDFFRAPGTDTQYF.

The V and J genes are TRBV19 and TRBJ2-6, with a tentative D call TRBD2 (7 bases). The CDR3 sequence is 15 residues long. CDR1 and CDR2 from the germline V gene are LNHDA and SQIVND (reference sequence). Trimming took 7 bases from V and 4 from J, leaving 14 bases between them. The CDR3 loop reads CASNTGGRGANVLTF. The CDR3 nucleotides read TGTGCCAGTAATACCGGGGGGCGAGGGGCCAACGTCCTGACTTTC.

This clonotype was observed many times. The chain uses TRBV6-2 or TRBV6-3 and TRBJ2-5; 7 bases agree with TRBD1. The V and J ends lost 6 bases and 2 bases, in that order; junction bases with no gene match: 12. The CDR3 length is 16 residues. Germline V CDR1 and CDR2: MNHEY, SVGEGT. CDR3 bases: TGTGCCAGCAGACCAACCCTAGGGACAGAACAAGAGACCCAGTACTTC. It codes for CASRPTLGTEQETQYF.

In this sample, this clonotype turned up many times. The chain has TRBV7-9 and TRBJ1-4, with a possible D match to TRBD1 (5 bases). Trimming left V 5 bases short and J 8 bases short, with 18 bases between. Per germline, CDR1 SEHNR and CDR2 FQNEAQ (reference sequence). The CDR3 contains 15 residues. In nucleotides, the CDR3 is TGTGCCAGCAGCCCAGACAGAGGAATAAAAGAAAAACTGTTTTTT. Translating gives CASSPDRGIKEKLFF.

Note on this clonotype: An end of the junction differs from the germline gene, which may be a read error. CDR3 sequence (DNA): TGCGCCAGCAGCAAAGATTCCGGGCTTCTACAGCCCCAGCATTTT. Encoded protein: CASSKDSGLLQPQHF. The V gene is TRBV4-3, the J gene TRBJ1-5; D remains ambiguous. The germline V gene has CDR1 LGHNA and CDR2 YSLEER. This CDR3 is 15 amino acids long.

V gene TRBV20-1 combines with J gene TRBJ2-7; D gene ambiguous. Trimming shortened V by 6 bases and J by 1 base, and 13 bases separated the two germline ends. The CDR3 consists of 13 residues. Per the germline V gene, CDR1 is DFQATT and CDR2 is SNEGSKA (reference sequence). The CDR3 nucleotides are TGCAGTGCAAACTCCGCGTGGTCCTACGAGCAGTACTTC. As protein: CSANSAWSYEQYF.

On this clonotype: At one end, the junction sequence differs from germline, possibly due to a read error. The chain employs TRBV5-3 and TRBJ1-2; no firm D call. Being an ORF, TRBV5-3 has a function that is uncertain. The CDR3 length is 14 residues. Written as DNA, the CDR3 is TGTGCCAGCAGCTCAGAACAGACCGCCTATGGCTACACCTTC. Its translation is CASSSEQTAYGYTF.

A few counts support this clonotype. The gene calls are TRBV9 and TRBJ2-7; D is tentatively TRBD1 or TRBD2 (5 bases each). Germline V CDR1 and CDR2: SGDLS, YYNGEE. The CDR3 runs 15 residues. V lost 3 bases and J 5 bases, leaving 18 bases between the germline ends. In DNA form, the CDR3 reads TGTGCCAGCAGCGGTGGGACCGGCTTGGGGGACGAGCAGTACTTC. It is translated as CASSGGTGLGDEQYF.

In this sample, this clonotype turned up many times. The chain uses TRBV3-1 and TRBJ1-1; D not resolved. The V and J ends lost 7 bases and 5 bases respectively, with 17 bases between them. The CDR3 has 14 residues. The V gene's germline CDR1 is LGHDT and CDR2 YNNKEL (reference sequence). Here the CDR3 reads CASKPSRDRTEAFF. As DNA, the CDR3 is TGTGCCAGCAAGCCCTCTAGGGATCGAACTGAAGCTTTCTTT.

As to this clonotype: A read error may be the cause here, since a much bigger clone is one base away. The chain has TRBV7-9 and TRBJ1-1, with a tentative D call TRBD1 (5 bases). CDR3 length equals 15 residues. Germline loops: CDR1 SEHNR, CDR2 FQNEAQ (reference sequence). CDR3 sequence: CASRTNLQENTEVFF. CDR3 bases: TGTGCCAGCAGGACAAACCTACAGGAGAACACTGAAGTTTTCTTT.

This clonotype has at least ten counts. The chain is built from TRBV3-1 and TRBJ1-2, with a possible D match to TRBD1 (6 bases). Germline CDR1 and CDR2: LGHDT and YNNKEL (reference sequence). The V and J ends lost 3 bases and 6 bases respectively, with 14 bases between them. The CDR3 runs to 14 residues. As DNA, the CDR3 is TGTGCCAGCAGCCAGGCAGGGGAACTTGATGGCTACACCTTC. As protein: CASSQAGELDGYTF. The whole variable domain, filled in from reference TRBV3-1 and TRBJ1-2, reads DTAVSQTPKYLVTQMGNDKSIKCEQNLGHDTMYWYKQDSKKFLKIMFSYNNKELIINETVPNRFSPKSPDKAHLNLHINSLELGDSAVYFCASSQAGELDGYTFGSGTRLTVV.